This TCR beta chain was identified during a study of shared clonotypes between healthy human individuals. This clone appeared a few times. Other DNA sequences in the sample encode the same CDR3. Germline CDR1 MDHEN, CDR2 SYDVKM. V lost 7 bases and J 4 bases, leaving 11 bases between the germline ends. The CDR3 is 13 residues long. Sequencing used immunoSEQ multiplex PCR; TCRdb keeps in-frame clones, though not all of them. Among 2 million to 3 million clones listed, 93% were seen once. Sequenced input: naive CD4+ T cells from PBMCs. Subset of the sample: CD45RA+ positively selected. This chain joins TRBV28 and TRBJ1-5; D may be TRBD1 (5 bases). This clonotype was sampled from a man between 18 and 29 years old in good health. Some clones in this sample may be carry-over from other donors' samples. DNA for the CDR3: TGTGCCAGCACCACAGGCATTAATCAGCCCCAGCATTTT. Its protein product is CASTTGINQPQHF.